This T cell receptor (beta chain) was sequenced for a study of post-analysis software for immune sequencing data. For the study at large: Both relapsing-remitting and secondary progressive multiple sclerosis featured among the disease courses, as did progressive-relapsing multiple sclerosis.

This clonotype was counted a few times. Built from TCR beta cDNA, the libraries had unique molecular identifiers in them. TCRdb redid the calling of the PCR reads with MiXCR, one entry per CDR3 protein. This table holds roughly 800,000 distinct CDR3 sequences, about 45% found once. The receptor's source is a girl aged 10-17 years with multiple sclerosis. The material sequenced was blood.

As DNA, the CDR3 is TGTGCCAAGCTAGCGGAACCTCAAGAGACCCAGTACTTC. Residues: CAKLAEPQETQYF. V usage is TRBV19 and J usage is TRBJ2-5; 7 bases are shared with TRBD2. Germline V gene lookup returns CDR1 LNHDA and CDR2 SQIVND (reference sequence). V lost 10 bases, J lost 2 bases, and 7 bases stayed unmatched. This CDR3 is built from 13 residues.